The rows below give T cell receptor beta chains drawn from one sample of a study of shared clonotypes between healthy human individuals. The repertoire was sequenced with immunoSEQ multiplex PCR; TCRdb's copy has only in-frame clones and lacks some. The sample gives some 2,500,000 clones, just under 95% of which show up once; 0.37% is in the top ten. Sequencing used naive CD4+ T cells from PBMCs. The source is a man younger than 30 in good health. Some clones in this sample may be carry-over from other donors' samples. The conserved cysteine and the conserved F or W are not part of the CDR3 here. Clone size is given for some rows only: seen once, a few or many times, or a class if the clone is expanded.

abundance: -; v_gene: TRBV7-2; CDR3aa: ASTSPLRGRTYNEQF
abundance: -; v_gene: TRBV7-8; CDR3aa: ASSLRGRGYYEQY
abundance: once; v_gene: TRBV11-3; CDR3aa: ASSRGLAGSQETQY
abundance: -; v_gene: TRBV5-1; CDR3aa: ASSLFSQANTGELF
abundance: -; v_gene: TRBV7-2; CDR3aa: ASRMGRSNEKLF
abundance: -; v_gene: TRBV19; CDR3aa: ASKPRAKVTEQY
abundance: few; v_gene: TRBV2; CDR3aa: ASRWTANYGYT
abundance: -; v_gene: TRBV4-1; CDR3aa: ASSQPQALGELF
abundance: -; v_gene: TRBV5-8; CDR3aa: ASSLTY
abundance: -; v_gene: TRBV4-1; CDR3aa: ASSPFRTDTQY
abundance: -; v_gene: TRBV28; CDR3aa: ASSLIGTGVNNEQF
abundance: -; v_gene: TRBV6-1; CDR3aa: ASSRQGEQQY
abundance: -; v_gene: TRBV30; CDR3aa: ALVRQSSGANVLT
abundance: -; v_gene: TRBV28; CDR3aa: ASSLNSPLGQY
abundance: once; v_gene: TRBV14; CDR3aa: ASSQDWVGYGYT